The present entry profiles one T cell receptor beta chain with its context. Its antigen is currently unknown. These data belong to a study of cytomegalovirus exposure and HLA in healthy donors. Findings and limits, study-wide: In a later analysis, donors in an Asian-associated ancestry cluster reportedly had fewer N-insertions in productive TCRs than the cohort mean.

The primer mix had 60 Vbeta and 13 Jbeta primers. This table comes from immunoSEQ multiplex PCR, and its TCRdb copy is limited to in-frame clones, with some not included. Found here are roughly 200,000 clones, roughly 85% of them singletons; the top ten hold about 1.7%. Germline V gene data show CDR1 as MNHEY and CDR2 as SMNVEV (reference sequence). The CDR3 loop spans 15 amino acids. V dropped 6 bases and J dropped 5 bases, with 19 bases sitting between them. Sequencing was performed on PBMCs. This chain connects TRBV27 to TRBJ1-2, with D unclear. The receptor's source is a woman under 30 in good health and CMV-seronegative. For the CDR3, the DNA is TGTGCCAGCAGCCTTTCGGCCCCGGGTGGGTATGGCTACACCTTC. Translated: CASSLSAPGGYGYTF.